This TCR beta chain was observed in a study of blood T cell repertoires in COVID-19. The wider study: The United States, Italy and Spain were the sources of the acute and convalescent COVID-19 samples.

The data were produced by immunoSEQ multiplex PCR, yet TCRdb's version contains in-frame clones alone and is incomplete. The data hold tens of thousands of clones, with around 85% observed a single time. This clone was observed a handful of times. V dropped 3 bases and J dropped 3 bases, with 16 bases sitting between them. Germline V gene data show CDR1 as SGHRS and CDR2 as YFSETQ. This CDR3 is 17 amino acids long. The origin of this receptor is a man aged 35-49 years with acute or convalescent COVID-19. What was sequenced was peripheral blood. This rearrangement joins TRBV5-1 to TRBJ1-6; a weak D match, TRBD1 (6 bases). CDR3 bases: TGCGCCAGCAGCTACCACAGGGTAGGGGACTATAATTCACCCCTCCACTTT. This sequence encodes CASSYHRVGDYNSPLHF.